Below are 11 T cell receptor beta chains sequenced from a single sample in a study of blood T cell repertoires in COVID-19. Here immunoSEQ multiplex PCR was the method, and the copy in TCRdb shows in-frame clones only, minus some. The repertoire includes 250,000 to 300,000 clones, over 75% of them detected once, and around 15% sits in the top ten. The sample comprised PBMCs or T cells enriched from blood (not recorded which). Receptors originate from a man in his late teens or twenties who had recovered from COVID-19.

The V call is TRBV5-6, the J call TRBJ1-6, with D perhaps TRBD1 (6 bases). The germline V and J ends were trimmed by 1 base and 14 bases, with 13 bases remaining between them. The germline gives CDR1 SGHDT, CDR2 YYEEEE. The CDR3 totals 13 residues. The CDR3 here is CASSLRAGVTLHF. CDR3 nucleotides: TGTGCCAGCAGCTTGAGGGCAGGGGTCACCCTCCACTTT.

The V and J genes are TRBV28 and TRBJ2-5; D is possibly TRBD1 (5 bases). V was cut by 2 bases and J by 5 bases, with 18 bases left in between. The germline V gene encodes CDR1 MDHEN and CDR2 SYDVKM. This CDR3 comprises 16 residues. DNA of the CDR3: TGTGCCAGCAGTTTAGGCAATAACCTCCCAGGGGAGACCCAGTACTTC. This sequence encodes CASSLGNNLPGETQYF.

This clone was picked up one time. The chain employs TRBV10-3 and TRBJ2-5; possibly TRBD2 for D (6 bases). Trimming removed 6 bases at V and 3 bases at J, with 11 bases between. Germline CDR1 is ENHRY and CDR2 is SYGVKD. The CDR3 has 13 residues. CDR3 residues: CAIRTSYEETQYF. The CDR3 DNA reads TGTGCCATCAGAACTAGCTACGAAGAGACCCAGTACTTC.

CDR3 amino acids: CASSGQGGNQPQHF. The CDR3 nucleotides are TGTGCCAGCAGCGGACAGGGGGGCAATCAGCCCCAGCATTTT. This sequence joins TRBV2 and TRBJ1-5; TRBD1 aligns across 10 bases. V shed 6 bases, J shed 2 bases, and the junction held 1 base outside the gene matches. CDR1 is SNHLY, CDR2 FYNNEI, per germline. The CDR3 covers 14 residues.

The V and J genes are TRBV2 and TRBJ1-5, with D unclear. The V end lost 4 bases, the J end lost 7 bases, and 14 bases lay between the germline ends. Germline V CDR1 and CDR2: SNHLY, FYNNEI. CDR3 size: 14 residues. The DNA for the CDR3 is TGTGCCAGCAGTGGGTCTCGGGGAGGACAGCCCCAGCATTTT. Its translation is CASSGSRGGQPQHF.

This clone was counted only a few times. V usage is TRBV5-1 and J usage is TRBJ1-6; the D is unclear. Germline V lookup: CDR1 SGHRS, CDR2 YFSETQ. CDR3 length equals 12 residues. Trimming took off 5 bases at V and 8 bases at J, with 8 bases between the two ends. The DNA of the CDR3 is TGCGCCAGCAGTCACACAGATTCACCCCTCCACTTT. Translation: CASSHTDSPLHF.

The CDR3 protein is CASSFGGGYTF. In DNA, the CDR3 is TGCGCCAGCAGCTTTGGAGGGGGCTACACCTTC. This chain links TRBV5-1 with TRBJ1-2; D call uncertain. Per germline, CDR1 SGHRS and CDR2 YFSETQ. This CDR3 is built from 11 residues. Trimming left V 2 bases short and J 8 bases short, with 7 bases between.

The V call is TRBV7-2, the J call TRBJ2-7; D is unclear. The CDR3 is 15 residues long. Germline loops: CDR1 SGHTA, CDR2 FQGNSA. V was shortened by 1 base and J by 5 bases, with 15 bases between the two germline ends. CDR3: CASSLDSSGIDEQYF. The DNA for the CDR3 is TGTGCCAGCAGCTTAGACAGCTCCGGTATCGACGAGCAGTACTTC.

The chain combines TRBV11-3 with TRBJ2-3; TRBD2 matches 9 bases. The CDR3 runs to 14 residues. J was trimmed by 5 bases and V by 6 bases; bases with no gene match: 6. Germline V gene data show CDR1 as SGHNT and CDR2 as YENEEA. CDR3 region: CASSERGEKDTQYF. The CDR3 DNA is TGTGCCAGCAGTGAGCGGGGGGAAAAAGATACGCAGTATTTT.

The genes are TRBV10-3 and TRBJ2-1; maybe TRBD2 (7 bases). The ends were cut back, 4 bases at V and 7 bases at J, with 26 bases in the middle. Looked up from germline, CDR1 is ENHRY and CDR2 is SYGVKD. The CDR3 sequence is 18 residues long. The CDR3 sequence is CAISVGGLREGRGNEQFF. Written as DNA, the CDR3 is TGTGCCATCAGTGTCGGGGGCCTCAGGGAAGGGAGGGGGAATGAGCAGTTCTTC.

The gene calls are TRBV19 and TRBJ2-3, with 9 nucleotides matching TRBD2. Germline CDR1 LNHDA, CDR2 SQIVND (reference sequence). CDR3 length: 15 amino acids. Unmatched junction bases numbered 6, after V lost 8 bases and J lost 0 bases. The CDR3 DNA reads as TGTGCCAGTGGAAAGCGGGGGGTTAGCACAGATACGCAGTATTTT. Translating it yields CASGKRGVSTDTQYF.